This T cell receptor (beta chain) was recorded in a study of OX40 agonist ivuxolimab in advanced cancers. Study context: Patients undergoing dose escalation presented with hepatocellular carcinoma, melanoma, renal cell or head and neck cancer.

CDR3 length equals 16 residues. Per the germline V gene, CDR1 is MNHNS and CDR2 is SASEGT. Deletions cut 2 bases from V and 2 bases from J, with 16 bases between. TCRdb's table, derived via immunoSEQ multiplex PCR, lists solely in-frame clones and lacks some. The table shows under 100,000 clones, with under 90% occurring only once. Specimen: CD4+ or CD8+ T cells sorted from blood, collected in a trial of the OX40 agonist ivuxolimab. This receptor was identified in an adult with an advanced solid tumor such as melanoma, head and neck, liver or kidney cancer. The chain links TRBV6-1 to TRBJ2-7; D unclear. CDR3 in DNA: TGTGCCAGCAGTGAAATGGTGGCTATAAGGACCTACGAGCAGTACTTC. Protein: CASSEMVAIRTYEQYF.